These T cell receptor beta chains were read from a single sample in a study of blood T cell repertoires in COVID-19. Assay used: immunoSEQ multiplex PCR; TCRdb lists only in-frame clones, some missing. The data hold 250,000 to 300,000 clones, with around 90% observed a single time. The specimen was PBMCs or T cells enriched from blood (not recorded which). Receptors originate from a woman in her thirties who had recovered from COVID-19. Both conserved end residues are part of each CDR3. The D gene is left open where the match is weak. A clone size is listed for some rows: how often the clone was seen (once, few, many), or a class if it is expanded.

J: TRBJ1-5
size: .
D: .
V: TRBV13
CDR3: CASSLGRQLDQPQHF
DNA: TGTGCCAGCAGCTTAGGCCGGCAGCTAGATCAGCCCCAGCATTTT

J: TRBJ1-5
size: .
D: .
V: TRBV7-2
CDR3: CASSWGGQPQHF
DNA: TGTGCCAGCAGCTGGGGGGGTCAGCCCCAGCATTTT

J: TRBJ2-3
size: .
D: TRBD2
V: TRBV11-3
CDR3: CASSLAPGLAGSNTQYF
DNA: TGTGCCAGCAGCTTAGCCCCCGGACTAGCGGGATCTAATACGCAGTATTTT

J: TRBJ2-2
size: .
D: TRBD1
V: TRBV7-9
CDR3: CASRNRGSKTGELFF
DNA: TGTGCCAGCAGAAACAGGGGATCTAAAACCGGGGAGCTGTTTTTT

J: TRBJ2-1
size: .
D: TRBD2
V: TRBV4-1
CDR3: CASSQPGTSGNGEFF
DNA: TGCGCCAGCAGCCAACCCGGGACTAGCGGGAACGGAGAGTTCTTC

J: TRBJ1-6
size: .
D: TRBD1
V: TRBV5-1
CDR3: CASSLAQGGNSPLHF
DNA: TGCGCCAGCAGCTTGGCCCAGGGGGGCAATTCACCCCTCCACTTT

J: TRBJ1-6
size: .
D: TRBD1
V: TRBV4-2
CDR3: CASSQVGTVDNSPLHF
DNA: TGTGCCAGCAGCCAAGTCGGGACAGTTGATAATTCACCCCTCCACTTT

J: TRBJ2-5
size: .
D: .
V: TRBV7-9
CDR3: CASSLVPGGGETQYF
DNA: TGTGCCAGCAGCTTAGTGCCGGGGGGCGGGGAGACCCAGTACTTC

J: TRBJ2-2
size: .
D: .
V: TRBV10-3
CDR3: CAISVPNTGELFF
DNA: TGTGCCATCAGCGTCCCGAACACCGGGGAGCTGTTTTTT

J: TRBJ1-1
size: once
D: TRBD1
V: TRBV7-9
CDR3: CASRLAGQVNTEAFF
DNA: TGTGCCAGCAGGCTAGCGGGACAGGTGAACACTGAAGCTTTCTTT

J: TRBJ1-2
size: .
D: .
V: TRBV3-1/TRBV3-2
CDR3: CASSAPWTRPGYTF
DNA: TGTGCCAGCAGCGCCCCCTGGACACGGCCCGGCTACACCTTC

J: TRBJ2-7
size: .
D: TRBD1
V: TRBV12-3/TRBV12-4
CDR3: CASSRTGGYEQYF
DNA: TGTGCCAGCAGCCGGACAGGGGGCTACGAGCAGTACTTC

J: TRBJ2-5
size: .
D: .
V: TRBV25-1
CDR3: CASSVKETQYF
DNA: TGTGCCAGCAGTGTAAAAGAGACCCAGTACTTC

J: TRBJ2-1
size: .
D: TRBD2
V: TRBV6-4
CDR3: CASRRTSGDSAYNEQFF
DNA: TGTGCCAGCAGGAGGACTAGCGGGGACTCGGCCTACAATGAGCAGTTCTTC

J: TRBJ1-5
size: few
D: .
V: TRBV6-4
CDR3: CASIRVNQPQHF
DNA: TGTGCCAGCATCCGGGTTAATCAGCCCCAGCATTTT

J: TRBJ2-3
size: .
D: TRBD2
V: TRBV27
CDR3: CASSPGLAGGLSDTQYF
DNA: TGTGCCAGCAGTCCTGGACTAGCGGGAGGTCTGTCAGATACGCAGTATTTT

J: TRBJ2-1
size: .
D: .
V: TRBV11-2
CDR3: CASSSNSGFGIGEQFF
DNA: TGTGCCAGCAGCTCTAATAGCGGTTTCGGGATCGGTGAGCAGTTCTTC

J: TRBJ1-2
size: .
D: TRBD1
V: TRBV29-1
CDR3: CSAGQGAIGGYTF
DNA: TGCAGCGCCGGACAGGGGGCAATAGGCGGCTACACCTTC

J: TRBJ2-5
size: .
D: .
V: TRBV4-1
CDR3: CASSQGGPAYQETQYF
DNA: TGCGCCAGCAGCCAAGGCGGTCCAGCGTACCAAGAGACCCAGTACTTC

J: TRBJ1-4
size: once
D: TRBD1
V: TRBV7-2
CDR3: CASSHPGQGMANEKLFF
DNA: TGTGCCAGCAGCCATCCGGGACAGGGAATGGCGAATGAAAAACTGTTTTTT

J: TRBJ2-1
size: .
D: TRBD2
V: TRBV2
CDR3: CASIPRPGLGLQFF
DNA: TGTGCCAGCATCCCCCGGCCGGGACTAGGGTTGCAGTTCTTC

J: TRBJ1-5
size: .
D: .
V: TRBV27
CDR3: CASSLSGGSQPQHF
DNA: TGTGCCAGCAGTTTATCAGGAGGAAGTCAGCCCCAGCATTTT

J: TRBJ1-2
size: .
D: TRBD1
V: TRBV4-1
CDR3: CASSQDGQGVDGYTF
DNA: TGCGCCAGCAGCCAAGACGGACAGGGGGTCGACGGCTACACCTTC

J: TRBJ1-1
size: few
D: TRBD1
V: TRBV5-1
CDR3: CASSWDRANTEAFF
DNA: TGCGCCAGCAGCTGGGACAGGGCAAACACTGAAGCTTTCTTT

J: TRBJ1-2
size: .
D: TRBD1
V: TRBV18
CDR3: CASSPPTGVYGYTF
DNA: TGTGCCAGCTCACCACCGACAGGGGTCTATGGCTACACCTTC

J: TRBJ2-5
size: .
D: .
V: TRBV28
CDR3: CASSLLQETQYF
DNA: TGTGCCAGCAGTTTACTGCAAGAGACCCAGTACTTC

J: TRBJ2-5
size: .
D: .
V: TRBV25-1
CDR3: CASSDPGKLETQYF
DNA: TGTGCCAGCAGTGACCCAGGGAAGTTGGAGACCCAGTACTTC

J: TRBJ2-1
size: .
D: .
V: TRBV5-4
CDR3: CASSLDGGQGGNEQFF
DNA: TGTGCCAGCAGCTTGGATGGCGGACAGGGAGGGAATGAGCAGTTCTTC

J: TRBJ2-7
size: once
D: .
V: TRBV28
CDR3: CASSKRGYEQYF
DNA: TGTGCCAGCAGTAAAAGGGGCTACGAGCAGTACTTC

J: TRBJ2-1
size: .
D: TRBD2
V: TRBV2
CDR3: CASSELLAGVYNEQFF
DNA: TGTGCCAGCAGTGAGTTACTAGCGGGAGTATACAATGAGCAGTTCTTC

J: TRBJ1-2
size: once
D: .
V: TRBV7-6
CDR3: CASSLAAEGNGYTF
DNA: TGTGCCAGCAGCTTAGCGGCGGAGGGTAATGGCTACACCTTC

J: TRBJ1-1
size: .
D: .
V: TRBV6-5
CDR3: CASSYAGMRMNTEAFF
DNA: TGTGCCAGCAGTTACGCGGGGATGAGGATGAACACTGAAGCTTTCTTT

J: TRBJ1-1
size: .
D: .
V: TRBV3-1/TRBV3-2
CDR3: CASSPRQVAEAFF
DNA: TGTGCCAGCAGCCCTAGACAGGTAGCTGAAGCTTTCTTT

J: TRBJ2-3
size: .
D: .
V: TRBV19
CDR3: CASSRTGRDTQYF
DNA: TGTGCCAGTAGTAGAACAGGGAGAGATACGCAGTATTTT

J: TRBJ1-6
size: .
D: .
V: TRBV27
CDR3: CASSPQGTSYNSPLHF
DNA: TGTGCCAGCAGTCCACAGGGAACCTCCTATAATTCACCCCTCCACTTT